This T cell receptor (beta chain) was recovered during a study of neurological immune-mediated disorders. The team produced cDNA through 5'RACE using 10-nucleotide random UMIs. TCRdb processed the 5' RACE reads anew with MiXCR; each CDR3 protein has one entry. The sample holds about 55,000 distinct CDR3 sequences, less than 4% seen once. This clonotype came up many times. With 2 bases removed from V and 4 bases from J, the gap between germline ends came to 13 bases. In germline, CDR1 is SGHRS, CDR2 YFSETQ. The CDR3 runs to 15 residues. This chain connects TRBV5-1 to TRBJ2-1, with D perhaps TRBD2 (6 bases). The source material was PBMCs. The clonotype was recovered from a man in his fifties or sixties with multiple sclerosis. The CDR3, as DNA: TGCGCCAGCAGCTTCGGAGGTAGCGGATACAATGAGCAGTTCTTC. Encoded protein: CASSFGGSGYNEQFF.